This note documents a single T cell receptor beta chain sequence. Per germline, CDR1 LNHDA and CDR2 SQIVND (reference sequence). The CDR3 has 11 amino acids. The V and J ends lost 8 bases and 9 bases respectively, with 11 bases between them. This table comes from immunoSEQ multiplex PCR, and its TCRdb copy is limited to in-frame clones, with some not included. The sample contains about 110,000 clones, just over 85% of which appear only once. The data derive from a study of blood T cell repertoires in COVID-19. The clonotype comes from a human donor in a cohort sampled during active COVID-19. What was sequenced was peripheral blood. V and J are TRBV19 and TRBJ1-5, with D uncertain. CDR3 sequence reads: CASGGLGPQHF. CDR3 DNA sequence: TGTGCCAGTGGTGGACTAGGGCCCCAGCATTTT.